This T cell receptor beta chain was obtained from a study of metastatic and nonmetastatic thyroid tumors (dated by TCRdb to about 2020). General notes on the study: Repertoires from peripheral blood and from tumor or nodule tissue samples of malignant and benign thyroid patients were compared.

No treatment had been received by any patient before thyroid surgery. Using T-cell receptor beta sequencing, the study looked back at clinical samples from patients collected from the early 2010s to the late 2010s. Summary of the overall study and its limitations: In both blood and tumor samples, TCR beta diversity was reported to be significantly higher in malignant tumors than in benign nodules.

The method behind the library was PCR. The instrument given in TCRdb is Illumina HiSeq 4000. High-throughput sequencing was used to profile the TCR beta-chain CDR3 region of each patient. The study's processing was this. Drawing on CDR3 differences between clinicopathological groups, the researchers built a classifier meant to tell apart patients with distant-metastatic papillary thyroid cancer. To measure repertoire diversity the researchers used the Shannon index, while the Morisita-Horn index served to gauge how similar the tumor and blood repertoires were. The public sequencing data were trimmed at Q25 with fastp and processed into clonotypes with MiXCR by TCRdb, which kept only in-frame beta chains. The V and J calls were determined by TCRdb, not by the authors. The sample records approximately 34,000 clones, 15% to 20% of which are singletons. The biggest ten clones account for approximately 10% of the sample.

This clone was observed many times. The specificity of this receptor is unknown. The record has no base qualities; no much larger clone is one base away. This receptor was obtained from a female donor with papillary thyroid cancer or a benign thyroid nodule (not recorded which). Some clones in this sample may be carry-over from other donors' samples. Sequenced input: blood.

The CDR3 protein is CASGRGLAGDYANTGELFF. The DNA sequence is as follows: TGTGCCAGTGGCCGGGGACTAGCGGGAGACTACGCGAACACCGGGGAGCTGTTTTTT. The chain couples TRBV19 to TRBJ2-2, with 14 bases matching TRBD2. Via the germline V gene (reference sequence), CDR1 is LNHDA and CDR2 SQIVND. The CDR3 contains 19 residues, cysteine and phenylalanine counted. Just CDR3 DNA is preserved here, 57 bases in frame from base 1. For this chain, trimming is 8 bases at the V end and 0 bases at the J end, and the number of junction bases without a gene match is 11.